Each of the 18 T cell receptor beta chains below was sequenced from the same sample in a study of T cells in tuberculosis. Time point described: new active TB diagnosis, blood taken before or within 7 days of starting treatment. Only in-frame clones appear in the TCRdb table, and some are missing; sequencing was by immunoSEQ multiplex PCR. The top ten hold roughly an eighth of the sample, which has about 34,000 clones, approximately 94% seen once. The sequencing here drew on PBMCs, taken at tuberculosis diagnosis. All receptors come from an adult with tuberculosis.

V usage is TRBV30 and J usage is TRBJ2-1, with 11 bases fitting TRBD2. V lost 2 bases to trimming and J lost 4 bases; unmatched junction nucleotides: 7. Germline CDR1 and CDR2: GTSNPN and SVGIG (reference sequence). This CDR3 is built from 16 residues. DNA for the CDR3: TGTGCCTGGAGTATTAGCGGGAGGGCCGTTTACAATGAGCAGTTCTTC. It encodes CAWSISGRAVYNEQFF.

This clone has only a few counts. The chain has TRBV19 and TRBJ2-1, with D perhaps matching TRBD2 (9 bases). CDR1 LNHDA and CDR2 SQIVND come from the germline V gene (reference sequence). This CDR3 is 17 amino acids long. The germline V and J ends were trimmed by 7 bases and 5 bases, with 24 bases remaining between them. CDR3 sequence reads: CASIPGGGRAKNNEQFF. The CDR3 bases are TGTGCCAGTATTCCAGGGGGCGGGAGGGCCAAGAACAATGAGCAGTTCTTC.

CDR3 DNA sequence: TGCGCCAGCAGCTTAACGGTACTAGCGGTCGGTACAGATACGCAGTATTTT. It specifies CASSLTVLAVGTDTQYF. The J gene is TRBJ2-3, the V gene TRBV5-1, with TRBD2 matching over 8 bases. Germline V lookup: CDR1 SGHRS, CDR2 YFSETQ. Trimming removed 2 bases from V and 3 bases from J; junction bases left unmatched: 11. This CDR3 contains 17 residues.

The gene calls are TRBV19 and TRBJ2-1; 12 bases fit TRBD2. Germline V gene lookup returns CDR1 LNHDA and CDR2 SQIVND (reference sequence). V lost 5 bases, J lost 5 bases, and 7 bases stayed unmatched. The length of the CDR3 is 16 residues. The CDR3 is CASSLGTSGLNNEQFF. The CDR3 bases are TGTGCCAGTAGTCTGGGGACTAGCGGGCTTAACAATGAGCAGTTCTTC.

The chain employs TRBV19 and TRBJ1-5; D gene uncertain. Trimming removed 7 bases at V and 5 bases at J, with 12 bases between. CDR3 length: 13 amino acids. The germline gives CDR1 LNHDA, CDR2 SQIVND (reference sequence). In DNA, the CDR3 is TGTGCCAGTAAATACGGGGAGGATCAGCCCCAGCATTTT. Translated: CASKYGEDQPQHF. Full variable domain (rest looked up from reference TRBV19 and TRBJ1-5): DGGITQSPKYLFRKEGQNVTLSCEQNLNHDAMYWYRQDPGQGLRLIYYSQIVNDFQKGDIAEGYSVSREKKESFPLTVTSAQKNPTAFYLCASKYGEDQPQHFGDGTRLSIL.

The genes are TRBV29-1 and TRBJ1-1; no firm D call. The V gene lost 7 bases and the J gene lost 4 bases, with 13 bases spanning the gap. The CDR3 sequence is 12 residues long. Germline CDR1 is SQVTM and CDR2 is ANQGSEA. CDR3 protein: CSAEEWVTEAFF. The CDR3 nucleotides are TGCAGCGCGGAGGAGTGGGTCACTGAAGCTTTCTTT. The variable domain in full, with the rest retrieved from reference TRBV29-1 and TRBJ1-1, is SAVISQKPSRDICQRGTSLTIQCQVDSQVTMMFWYRQQPGQSLTLIATANQGSEATYESGFVIDKFPISRPNLTFSTLTVSNMSPEDSSIYLCSAEEWVTEAFFGQGTRLTVV.

About this clone: One junction end does not reproduce the germline sequence, and a read error may be involved. The chain has TRBV4-1 and TRBJ2-7, with D possibly TRBD1 on 5 matching bases. Germline CDR1 reads MGHRA; CDR2 reads YSYEKL. The CDR3 spans 13 residues. CDR3 residues: CASSQIPSGFPRF. The CDR3 nucleotides are TGCGCCAGCAGCCAAATACCCTCAGGGTTTCCAAGATTC.

V gene TRBV10-3 combines with J gene TRBJ1-5, with a weak D call TRBD1 (6 bases). Trimming stripped 8 bases from V and 7 bases from J, with 21 bases between. The CDR3 extends over 15 amino acids. The germline V gene encodes CDR1 ENHRY and CDR2 SYGVKD. The CDR3 bases are TGTGCCATCCGAGGAGACCCAGGGGATCTGCAGCCCCAGCATTTT. Protein product: CAIRGDPGDLQPQHF.

This clone has just a few counts. This sequence joins TRBV18 and TRBJ1-5; 7 bases agree with TRBD1. Germline V gives CDR1 KGHSH, CDR2 LQKENI. The CDR3 spans 15 residues. V was clipped by 5 bases and J by 0 bases; unmatched bases: 4. In nucleotides, the CDR3 is TGTGCCAGCTCATGGGACAGTAATAGCAATCAGCCCCAGCATTTT. The encoded protein is CASSWDSNSNQPQHF. The full variable domain, its missing parts supplied by reference TRBV18 and TRBJ1-5, is NAGVMQNPRHLVRRRGQEARLRCSPMKGHSHVYWYRQLPEEGLKFMVYLQKENIIDESGMPKERFSAEFPKEGPSILRIQQVVRGDSAAYFCASSWDSNSNQPQHFGDGTRLSIL.

The chain couples TRBV19 to TRBJ2-7, with TRBD1 matching over 9 bases. The CDR3 has 15 amino acids. Germline V gene sequence: CDR1 LNHDA, CDR2 SQIVND (reference sequence). V shed 5 bases and J 4 bases; nucleotides not matched to a gene: 9. The CDR3 is CASSSHRGLMYEQYF. DNA of the CDR3: TGTGCCAGTAGTTCACACAGGGGGCTCATGTACGAGCAGTACTTC. The full variable domain, with the rest looked up from reference TRBV19 and TRBJ2-7, is DGGITQSPKYLFRKEGQNVTLSCEQNLNHDAMYWYRQDPGQGLRLIYYSQIVNDFQKGDIAEGYSVSREKKESFPLTVTSAQKNPTAFYLCASSSHRGLMYEQYFGPGTRLTVT.

The V gene is TRBV10-2, the J gene TRBJ2-2, with a tentative D call TRBD2 (5 bases). This CDR3 has 12 amino acids. Per the germline V gene, CDR1 is WSHSY and CDR2 is SAAADI. V shed 11 bases and J shed 1 base, with 8 bases lying between them. Here the CDR3 DNA reads TGCGCCGTAGGAGGGAACACCGGGGAGCTGTTTTTT. As protein: CAVGGNTGELFF.

This clone was observed a single time. The chain recombines TRBV9 with TRBJ2-3; 7 bases are a match to TRBD1. The CDR3 totals 14 residues. Per germline, CDR1 SGDLS and CDR2 YYNGEE. Trimming removed 3 bases from V and 4 bases from J; junction bases left unmatched: 5. CDR3 loop: CASSADRVADTQYF. CDR3 DNA sequence: TGTGCCAGCAGCGCCGACAGGGTCGCAGATACGCAGTATTTT.

This clone was counted a single time. The rearrangement uses TRBV6-1 and TRBJ1-5; D might be TRBD1 (5 bases). The CDR3 is 16 residues long. Germline V lookup: CDR1 MNHNS, CDR2 SASEGT. The V end lost 2 bases, the J end lost 1 base, and 12 bases lay between the germline ends. CDR3 coding DNA: TGTGCCAGCAGTGAACTGACAGACCCCAGCAATCAGCCCCAGCATTTT. It encodes CASSELTDPSNQPQHF.

V usage is TRBV5-1 and J usage is TRBJ1-3; D is perhaps TRBD1 (5 bases). Germline V CDR1 and CDR2: SGHRS, YFSETQ. The CDR3 length is 16 residues. V lost 0 bases and J lost 2, with 12 bases in between. The CDR3 nucleotides read TGCGCCAGCAGCTTGGTCGGCCAGGGAACTGGAAACACCATATATTTT. Protein sequence: CASSLVGQGTGNTIYF. Full variable domain (outside the CDR3, taken from reference TRBV5-1 and TRBJ1-3): KAGVTQTPRYLIKTRGQQVTLSCSPISGHRSVSWYQQTPGQGLQFLFEYFSETQRNKGNFPGRFSGRQFSNSRSEMNVSTLELGDSALYLCASSLVGQGTGNTIYFGEGSWLTVV.

The chain uses TRBV19 and TRBJ2-1; 8 bases are a match to TRBD2. V was pared by 10 bases and J by 7 bases, with 6 bases of the junction left unmatched. There are 12 residues in the CDR3. Germline V CDR1 and CDR2: LNHDA, SQIVND (reference sequence). CDR3 protein: CATLTSENEQFF. DNA of the CDR3: TGTGCCACCTTGACTAGCGAGAATGAGCAGTTCTTC.

This clone has only one observation. V is TRBV5-6 and J is TRBJ2-1; TRBD2 matches 8 bases. From germline, CDR1 is SGHDT and CDR2 YYEEEE. J gave up 3 bases and V 1 base, and 6 bases lay outside the gene matches. This CDR3 is built from 16 residues. This CDR3 is CASSLPGTSFYNEQFF. The CDR3 coding sequence is TGTGCCAGCAGCTTGCCGGGGACTAGTTTCTACAATGAGCAGTTCTTC.

The chain employs TRBV30 and TRBJ2-3, with D tentatively TRBD2 (5 bases). Germline assignment: CDR1 GTSNPN and CDR2 SVGIG (reference sequence). The length of the CDR3 is 13 residues. The germline V and J ends were trimmed by 6 bases and 5 bases, with 15 bases remaining between them. The CDR3 loop is CACSLRAGDTQYF. In nucleotides, the CDR3 is TGTGCCTGTTCATTGAGGGCGGGAGATACGCAGTATTTT.

Only one count was recorded for this clone. This sequence joins TRBV18 and TRBJ1-1; 11 positions match TRBD1. This CDR3 region has 15 residues. V was clipped by 2 bases and J by 3 bases; unmatched bases: 2. In germline, CDR1 is KGHSH, CDR2 LQKENI. CDR3 residues: CASSPGTGGDTEAFF. In DNA form, the CDR3 reads TGTGCCAGCTCACCAGGGACAGGGGGGGACACTGAAGCTTTCTTT.